This T cell receptor beta chain was identified in a study of blood T cell repertoires in COVID-19. On the study more broadly: T cells, B-cell-depleted T cells, or PBMCs provided the cDNA or gDNA that served as material.

As handled by the study authors: Amplification of reference gene primers was used by the study to estimate nucleated cell counts. Libraries were prepared by immunoSEQ multiplex PCR; TCRdb keeps only in-frame clonotypes and omits some of them. The D gene and trimming were derived from the DNA, and the V and J assignments and clone size from that table. The sample lists 130,000 or so clones; 88% were seen once. V lost 4 bases and J lost 0, with 16 bases in between. CDR3 length: 18 residues. The V gene's germline CDR1 is LGHDT and CDR2 YNNKEL (reference sequence). The specimen was peripheral blood. V is TRBV3-1 (or the pseudogene TRBV3-2) and J is TRBJ1-6; weak D call: TRBD1 (5 bases). This TCR was sampled from a human donor in a cohort sampled during active COVID-19. This CDR3 reads CASSPGGRASSYNSPLHF. DNA for the CDR3: TGTGCCAGCAGCCCCGGCGGCAGGGCAAGCTCCTATAATTCACCCCTCCACTTT.